Listed here are 15 T cell receptor beta chains from one sample, sequenced in a study of tumor-infiltrating lymphocytes in primary liver carcinoma. Unsorted whole blood supplied the RNA, and germline DNA was extracted too. Production of TCR beta cDNA used roughly 480 ng total RNA together with a constant-region primer. Sequencing libraries for TCR beta derived from three nested multiplex PCR rounds that used slightly modified ARM-PCR. Each of the first two PCR rounds ran approximately 10 cycles with TRBV1-TRBV30 forward and C-beta reverse primers. TCRdb itself ran the multiplex PCR reads through MiXCR, one entry per CDR3 protein. The sample lists about 330,000 distinct CDR3 sequences; 65% were seen once. Material for sequencing was peripheral blood. Receptors originate from a middle-aged man with primary liver carcinoma and hepatitis B virus infection.

This clonotype was found many times. This chain joins TRBV4-1 and TRBJ2-7; 9 nucleotides line up with TRBD1. Looked up from germline, CDR1 is MGHRA and CDR2 is YSYEKL. This CDR3 comprises 14 residues. Trimming took 4 bases from V and 11 from J; bases not matched to a gene: 12. In DNA, the CDR3 is TGCGCCAGCAGCCCACCGGGACAGGGTAGTTTTAAGTACTTC. It is translated as CASSPPGQGSFKYF.

This chain connects TRBV7-9 to TRBJ1-4; D not resolved. Germline V gene lookup returns CDR1 SEHNR and CDR2 FQNEAQ (reference sequence). The CDR3 length is 14 residues. V was trimmed by 5 bases and J by 4 bases, leaving 11 bases between them. As DNA, the CDR3 is TGTGCCAGCAGCCTCCGGGAGGGTAATGAAAAACTGTTTTTT. It codes for CASSLREGNEKLFF.

With respect to this clonotype: Germline is not matched at one junction end, which may reflect a read error. This chain's CDR3 is CTSSYDLEDTQYF. In DNA, the CDR3 is TGTACCAGCAGTTACGACCTAGAAGATACGCAGTATTTT. J is TRBJ2-3 and V is TRBV11-2; D remains ambiguous. Germline V gives CDR1 SGHAT, CDR2 FQNNGV. The CDR3 sequence is 13 residues long.

This clonotype was detected many times. This chain connects TRBV6-2 or TRBV6-3 to TRBJ1-2; weak D call: TRBD1 (6 bases). The ends were cut back, 5 bases at V and 8 bases at J, with 21 bases in the middle. This CDR3 is 15 amino acids long. Germline V gene data show CDR1 as MNHEY and CDR2 as SVGEGT. CDR3 DNA sequence: TGTGCCAGCAGTATTCTGCGCGGGGGGCCCATCGGCTACACCTTC. As protein: CASSILRGGPIGYTF.

The V call is TRBV5-1, the J call TRBJ2-3; D might be TRBD2 (6 bases). V was cut by 7 bases and J by 0 bases, with 15 bases left in between. This CDR3 comprises 15 residues. From germline, CDR1 is SGHRS and CDR2 YFSETQ. The CDR3 DNA is TGCGCCAGCCGCCATAGCGGAACCAGCACAGATACGCAGTATTTT. Protein sequence: CASRHSGTSTDTQYF.

The chain joins TRBV20-1 to TRBJ2-2, with D possibly being TRBD2 (6 bases). CDR3 length: 15 residues. V lost 7 bases and J 0 bases, leaving 15 bases between the germline ends. Germline V gene sequence: CDR1 DFQATT, CDR2 SNEGSKA (reference sequence). The CDR3 DNA reads as TGCAGTGTCCGGAGGGGCGAAACGAACACCGGGGAGCTGTTTTTT. Protein sequence: CSVRRGETNTGELFF.

This clonotype has a single count. A read error may be the cause here, since a much bigger clone is one base away. This sequence joins TRBV4-1 and TRBJ1-1; TRBD1 is a possible D gene (5 bases). V lost 5 bases, J lost 5 bases, and 30 bases lay in between. CDR3 length: 19 residues. Per germline, CDR1 MGHRA and CDR2 YSYEKL. In DNA, the CDR3 is TGCGCCAGCAGCAGCCGACGTTTCTGGGTAAGGGACGTGGGAACTGAAGCTTTCTTT. Protein: CASSSRRFWVRDVGTEAFF.

As for this clonotype: A much larger clone sits a single nucleotide away, making a read error possible. V gene TRBV6-5 combines with J gene TRBJ2-1; unclear D gene. CDR1 is MNHEY, CDR2 SVGAGI, per germline. The CDR3 totals 13 residues. The CDR3 DNA follows: TGTGCCACCAGTTATAGCTCCTACAATGAGCAGTTCTTC. Amino acid sequence: CATSYSSYNEQFF.

The chain uses TRBV12-3 or TRBV12-4 and TRBJ1-1; TRBD1 matches 8 bases. The trim removed 6 bases at V and 4 bases at J, leaving 16 bases unmatched. CDR3 size: 17 residues. The CDR3 sequence: CASSPWCAGGMGTEAFF. The CDR3 bases are TGTGCCAGCAGCCCATGGTGCGCAGGGGGCATGGGCACTGAAGCTTTCTTT.

This clonotype was picked up many times. The chain links TRBV4-2 to TRBJ2-7; 8 bases line up with TRBD2. Germline V gene data show CDR1 as LGHNA and CDR2 as YNFKEQ. CDR3 length: 16 residues. V shed 0 bases and J 2 bases; nucleotides not matched to a gene: 6. CDR3 amino acids: CASSQDTGGVPYEQYF. The CDR3 DNA reads as TGTGCCAGCAGCCAAGACACGGGAGGGGTACCCTACGAGCAGTACTTC.

This clonotype has a handful of counts. The chain carries TRBV11-2 and TRBJ2-7; TRBD2 is a possible D gene (5 bases). This CDR3 is 15 amino acids long. The V and J ends lost 6 bases and 2 bases respectively, with 17 bases between them. CDR1 and CDR2 from the germline V gene are SGHAT and FQNNGV. The CDR3 region is CASSEGRRTTYEQYF. The CDR3 DNA sequence: TGTGCCAGCAGTGAGGGCAGGCGCACAACCTACGAGCAGTACTTC.

With respect to this clonotype: One junction end does not reproduce the germline sequence, and a read error may be involved. This rearrangement joins TRBV5-5 to TRBJ2-5, with D perhaps matching TRBD1 or TRBD2 (6 bases each). This CDR3 comprises 16 residues. The V gene's germline CDR1 is SGHKS and CDR2 YYEKEE (reference sequence). CDR3 sequence: CTSSLFGEGGLETQYF. DNA for the CDR3: TGTACCAGCAGCTTGTTCGGCGAGGGGGGATTGGAGACCCAGTACTTC.

The rearrangement joins TRBV30 to TRBJ2-5; D gene uncertain. CDR1 and CDR2 from the germline V gene are GTSNPN and SVGIG (reference sequence). The CDR3 is made up of 14 amino acids. Trimming took 3 bases from V and 2 from J, leaving 13 bases between them. The CDR3 loop is CAWRSQEIQETQYF. For the CDR3, the DNA is TGTGCCTGGAGGAGCCAGGAGATTCAAGAGACCCAGTACTTC. The complete variable domain, with remaining parts taken from reference TRBV30 and TRBJ2-5, reads SQTIHQWPATLVQPVGSPLSLECTVEGTSNPNLYWYRQAAGRGLQLLFYSVGIGQISSEVPQNLSASRPQDRQFILSSKKLLLSDSGFYLCAWRSQEIQETQYFGPGTRLLVL.

This clonotype occurred once. A single base separates this from a much larger clone, so it may be a read error. The rearrangement links TRBV25-1 to TRBJ2-1, with D unclear. Germline V gene sequence: CDR1 MGHDK, CDR2 SYGVNS. The germline V and J ends were trimmed by 3 bases and 7 bases, with 13 bases remaining between them. CDR3 length: 14 residues. The CDR3, as DNA: TGTGCCAGCAGTGAGCCAGTGGCACGGAATGAGCAGTTCTTC. Translating gives CASSEPVARNEQFF.

As to this clonotype: The junction does not match germline at one end; this may be a read error. V gene TRBV10-1 combines with J gene TRBJ1-1; D is uncertain. This CDR3 is built from 13 residues. Germline loops: CDR1 WNHNN, CDR2 SYGVQD (reference sequence). The CDR3 region has the DNA TGCGCCAGCTGTGAGTCGGCTGGGGCTGAAGCTTTCTTT. Translated: CASCESAGAEAFF.